The TCR beta chain under discussion was sequenced for a study of blood T cell repertoires in COVID-19. Study context: The United States, Italy and Spain provided the acute and convalescent COVID-19 samples.

Sequencing used immunoSEQ multiplex PCR; TCRdb keeps in-frame clones, though not all of them. This table holds 100,000 to 120,000 clones, nearly 80% found once. V dropped 6 bases and J dropped 4; count of bases not matched to a gene: 6. This CDR3 region has 14 residues. Germline lookup yields CDR1 MNHEY and CDR2 SVGAGI. This TCR derives from a woman older than 75 with active or convalescent COVID-19. The sequenced sample was peripheral blood. The chain is built from TRBV6-5 and TRBJ2-7, with 10 bases lining up with TRBD2. CDR3 sequence (DNA): TGTGCCAGCAGGGCTGGACTAGCGGAGTACGAGCAGTACTTC. It is translated as CASRAGLAEYEQYF.